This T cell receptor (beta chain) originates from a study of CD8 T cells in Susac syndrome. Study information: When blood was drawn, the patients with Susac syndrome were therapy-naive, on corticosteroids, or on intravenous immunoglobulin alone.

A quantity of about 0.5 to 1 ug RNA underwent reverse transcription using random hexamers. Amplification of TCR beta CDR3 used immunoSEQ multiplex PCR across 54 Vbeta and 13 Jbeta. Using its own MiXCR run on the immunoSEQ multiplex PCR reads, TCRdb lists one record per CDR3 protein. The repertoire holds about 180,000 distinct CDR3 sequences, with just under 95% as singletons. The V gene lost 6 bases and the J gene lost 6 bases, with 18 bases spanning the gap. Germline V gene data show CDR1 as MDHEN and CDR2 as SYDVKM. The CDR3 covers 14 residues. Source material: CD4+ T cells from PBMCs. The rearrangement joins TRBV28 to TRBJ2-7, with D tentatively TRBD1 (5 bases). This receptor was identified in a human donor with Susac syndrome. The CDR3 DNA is TGTGCCAGCAGGACCCCAGGGTTCTACGGCGAGCAGTACTTC. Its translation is CASRTPGFYGEQYF.